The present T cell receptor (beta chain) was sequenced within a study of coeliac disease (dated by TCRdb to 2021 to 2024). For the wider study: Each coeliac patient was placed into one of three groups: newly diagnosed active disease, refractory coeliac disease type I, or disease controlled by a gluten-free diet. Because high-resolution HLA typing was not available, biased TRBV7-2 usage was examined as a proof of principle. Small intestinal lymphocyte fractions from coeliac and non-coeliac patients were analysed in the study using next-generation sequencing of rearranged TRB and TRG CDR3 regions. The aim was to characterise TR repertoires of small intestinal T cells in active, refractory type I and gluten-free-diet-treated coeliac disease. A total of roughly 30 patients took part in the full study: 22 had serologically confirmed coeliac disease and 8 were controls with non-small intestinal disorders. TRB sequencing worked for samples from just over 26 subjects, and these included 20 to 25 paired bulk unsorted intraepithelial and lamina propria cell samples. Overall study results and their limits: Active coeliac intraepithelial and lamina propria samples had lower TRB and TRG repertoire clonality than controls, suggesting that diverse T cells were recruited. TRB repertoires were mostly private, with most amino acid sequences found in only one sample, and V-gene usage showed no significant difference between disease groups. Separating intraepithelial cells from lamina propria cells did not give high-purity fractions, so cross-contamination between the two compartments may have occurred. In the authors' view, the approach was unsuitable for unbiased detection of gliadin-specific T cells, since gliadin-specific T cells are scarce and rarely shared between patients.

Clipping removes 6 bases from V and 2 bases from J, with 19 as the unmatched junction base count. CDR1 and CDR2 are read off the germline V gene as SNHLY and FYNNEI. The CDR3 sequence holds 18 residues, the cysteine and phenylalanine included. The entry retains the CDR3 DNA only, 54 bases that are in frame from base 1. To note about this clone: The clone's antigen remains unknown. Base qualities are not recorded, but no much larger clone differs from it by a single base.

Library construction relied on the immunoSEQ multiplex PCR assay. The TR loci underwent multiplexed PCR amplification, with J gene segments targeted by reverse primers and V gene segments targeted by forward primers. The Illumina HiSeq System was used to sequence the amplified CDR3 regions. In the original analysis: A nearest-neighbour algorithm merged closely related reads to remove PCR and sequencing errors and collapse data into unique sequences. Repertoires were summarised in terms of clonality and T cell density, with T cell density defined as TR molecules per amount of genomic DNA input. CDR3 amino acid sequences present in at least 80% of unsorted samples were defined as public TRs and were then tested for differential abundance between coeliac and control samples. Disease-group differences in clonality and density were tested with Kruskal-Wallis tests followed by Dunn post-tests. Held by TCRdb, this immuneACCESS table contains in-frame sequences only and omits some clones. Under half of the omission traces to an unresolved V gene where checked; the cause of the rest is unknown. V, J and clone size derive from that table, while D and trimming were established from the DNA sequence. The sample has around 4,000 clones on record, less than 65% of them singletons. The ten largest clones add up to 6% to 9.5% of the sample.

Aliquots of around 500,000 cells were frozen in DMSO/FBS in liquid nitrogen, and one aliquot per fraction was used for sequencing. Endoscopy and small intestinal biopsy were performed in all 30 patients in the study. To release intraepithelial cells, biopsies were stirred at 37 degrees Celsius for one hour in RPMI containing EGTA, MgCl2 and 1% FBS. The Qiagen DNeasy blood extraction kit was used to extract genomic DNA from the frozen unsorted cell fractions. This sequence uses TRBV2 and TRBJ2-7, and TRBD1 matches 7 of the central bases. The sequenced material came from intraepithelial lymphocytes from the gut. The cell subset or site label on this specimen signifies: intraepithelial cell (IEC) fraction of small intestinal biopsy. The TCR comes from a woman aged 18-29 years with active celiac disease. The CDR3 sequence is CASSVRQGPEPYTYEQYF. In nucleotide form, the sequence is TGTGCCAGCAGCGTCCGACAGGGTCCGGAGCCATATACCTACGAGCAGTACTTC.